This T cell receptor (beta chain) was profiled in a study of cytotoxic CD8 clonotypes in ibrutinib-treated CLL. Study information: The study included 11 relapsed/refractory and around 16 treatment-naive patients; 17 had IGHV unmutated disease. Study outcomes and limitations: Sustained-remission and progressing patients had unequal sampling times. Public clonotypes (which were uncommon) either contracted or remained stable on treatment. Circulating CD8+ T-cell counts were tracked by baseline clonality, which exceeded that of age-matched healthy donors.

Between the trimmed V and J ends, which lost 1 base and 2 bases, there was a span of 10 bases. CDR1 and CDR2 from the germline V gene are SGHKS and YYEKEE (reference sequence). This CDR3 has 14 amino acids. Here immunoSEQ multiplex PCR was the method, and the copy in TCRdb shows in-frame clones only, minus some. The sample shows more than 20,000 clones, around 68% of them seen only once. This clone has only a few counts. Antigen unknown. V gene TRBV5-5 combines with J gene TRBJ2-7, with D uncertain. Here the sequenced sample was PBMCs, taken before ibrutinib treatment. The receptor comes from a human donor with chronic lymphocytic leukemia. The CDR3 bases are TGTGCCAGCAGCTTGAGTCGGGTCCCCTACGAGCAGTACTTC. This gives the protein CASSLSRVPYEQYF.